Described below is a single T cell receptor (beta chain) sequence and its context. Its antigen is unknown. This sample is drawn from a study of T-cell memory formation after mild COVID-19. Study details: TCR clusters mostly belonged to single donors. Whole-study findings and limits: From day 15 to 85, contracting clones were balanced between CD4 and CD8, whereas later expanders leaned toward CD4+. CD4+ contracting clones lay mainly in CM and EM, CD8+ ones in EMRA.

The CDR3 runs to 17 residues. Germline V lookup: CDR1 SEHNR, CDR2 FQNEAQ (reference sequence). V was shortened by 3 bases and J by 10 bases, with 25 bases between the two germline ends. TCRdb processed the 5' RACE reads anew with MiXCR; each CDR3 protein has one entry. The table has about 200,000 distinct CDR3 sequences, about a sixth seen once. Sequencing was done on a sample of PBMCs or a T cell subset sorted from them (not recorded which). The TCR sequence derives from an adult woman who had mild COVID-19 (a few samples of this study predate the infection). Cell type and time point are not known. This chain connects TRBV7-9 to TRBJ2-1, with D perhaps assigned TRBD1 or TRBD2 (6 bases each). The CDR3 protein is CASSFITGTLISREQFF. In nucleotides, the CDR3 is TGTGCCAGCAGCTTCATCACAGGGACTCTTATAAGCAGGGAGCAGTTCTTC.